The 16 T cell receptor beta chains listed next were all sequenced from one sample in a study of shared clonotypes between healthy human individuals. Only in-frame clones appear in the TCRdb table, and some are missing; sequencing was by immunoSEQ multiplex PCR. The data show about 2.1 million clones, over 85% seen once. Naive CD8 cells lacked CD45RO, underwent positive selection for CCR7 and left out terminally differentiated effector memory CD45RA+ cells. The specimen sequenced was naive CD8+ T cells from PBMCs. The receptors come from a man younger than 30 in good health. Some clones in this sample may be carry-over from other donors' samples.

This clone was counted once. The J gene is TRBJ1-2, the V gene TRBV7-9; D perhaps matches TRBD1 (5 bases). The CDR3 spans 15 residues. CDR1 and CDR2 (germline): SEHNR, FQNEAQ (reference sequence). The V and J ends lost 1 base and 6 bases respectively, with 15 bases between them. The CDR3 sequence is CASSLVGASFHGYTF. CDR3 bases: TGTGCCAGCAGCTTAGTTGGGGCGAGCTTCCATGGCTACACCTTC.

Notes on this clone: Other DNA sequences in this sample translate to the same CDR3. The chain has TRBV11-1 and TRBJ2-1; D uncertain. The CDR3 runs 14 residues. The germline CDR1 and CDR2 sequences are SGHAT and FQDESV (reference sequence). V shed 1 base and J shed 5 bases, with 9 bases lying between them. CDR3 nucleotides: TGTGCCAGCAGCTTAGTAGTTTCCAACAATGAGCAGTTCTTC. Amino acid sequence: CASSLVVSNNEQFF.

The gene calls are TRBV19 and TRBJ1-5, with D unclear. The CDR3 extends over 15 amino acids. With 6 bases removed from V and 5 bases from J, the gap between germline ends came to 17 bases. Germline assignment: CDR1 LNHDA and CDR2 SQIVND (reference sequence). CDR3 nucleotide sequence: TGTGCCAGTAGCCCCAAGGTTGGGGTTTATCAGCCCCAGCATTTT. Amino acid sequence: CASSPKVGVYQPQHF.

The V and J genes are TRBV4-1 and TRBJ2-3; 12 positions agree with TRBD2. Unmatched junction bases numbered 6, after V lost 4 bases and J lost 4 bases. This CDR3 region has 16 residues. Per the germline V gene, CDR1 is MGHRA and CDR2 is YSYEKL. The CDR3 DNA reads TGCGCCAGCAGCCCCATTCTAGCGGGAGGGCCAGATACGCAGTATTTT. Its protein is CASSPILAGGPDTQYF.

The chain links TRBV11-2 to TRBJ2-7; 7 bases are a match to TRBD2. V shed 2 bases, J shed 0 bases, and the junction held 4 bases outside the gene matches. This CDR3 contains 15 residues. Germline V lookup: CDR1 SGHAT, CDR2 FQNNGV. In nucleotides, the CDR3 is TGTGCCAGCAGCTTACCTAGCGGTCCCTCCTACGAGCAGTACTTC. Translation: CASSLPSGPSYEQYF.

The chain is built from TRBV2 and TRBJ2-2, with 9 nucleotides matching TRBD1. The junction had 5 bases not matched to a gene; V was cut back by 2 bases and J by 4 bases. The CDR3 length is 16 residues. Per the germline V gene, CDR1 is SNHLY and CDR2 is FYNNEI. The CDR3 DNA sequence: TGTGCCAGCAGTGAACCAGGACAGGGGAGCACCGGGGAGCTGTTTTTT. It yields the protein CASSEPGQGSTGELFF.

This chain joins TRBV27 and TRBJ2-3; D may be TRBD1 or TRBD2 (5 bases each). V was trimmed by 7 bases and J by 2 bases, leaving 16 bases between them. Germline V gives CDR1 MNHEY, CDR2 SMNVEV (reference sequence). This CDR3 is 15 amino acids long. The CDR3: CASTQGAGTTDTQYF. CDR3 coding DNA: TGTGCCAGCACGCAGGGTGCGGGTACCACAGATACGCAGTATTTT.

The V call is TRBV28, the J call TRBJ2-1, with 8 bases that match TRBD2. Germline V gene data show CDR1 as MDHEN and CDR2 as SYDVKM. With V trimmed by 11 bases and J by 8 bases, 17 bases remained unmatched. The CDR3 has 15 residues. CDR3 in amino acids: CACHRGREVLDEQFF. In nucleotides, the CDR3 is TGTGCCTGCCACCGAGGGCGGGAGGTTCTCGATGAGCAGTTCTTC.

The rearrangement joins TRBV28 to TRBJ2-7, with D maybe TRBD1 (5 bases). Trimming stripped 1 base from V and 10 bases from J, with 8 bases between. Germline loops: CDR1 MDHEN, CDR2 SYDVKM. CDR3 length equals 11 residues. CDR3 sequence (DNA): TGTGCCAGCAGTTTATTTCAGGGTCAGTACTTC. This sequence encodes CASSLFQGQYF.

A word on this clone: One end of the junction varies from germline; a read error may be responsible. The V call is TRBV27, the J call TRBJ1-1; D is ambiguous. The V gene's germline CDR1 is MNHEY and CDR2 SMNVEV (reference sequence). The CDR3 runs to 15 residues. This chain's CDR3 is CASSVSPDGNTEAFF. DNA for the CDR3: TGTGCCAGCAGTGTATCCCCTGACGGGAACACTGAAGCTTTCTTT.

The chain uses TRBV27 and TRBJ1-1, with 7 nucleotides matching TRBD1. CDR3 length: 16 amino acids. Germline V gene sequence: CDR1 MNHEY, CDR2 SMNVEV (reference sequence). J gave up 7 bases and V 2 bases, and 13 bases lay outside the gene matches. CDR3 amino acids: CASSLRGGGREIEAFF. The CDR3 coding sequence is TGTGCCAGCAGTTTAAGAGGAGGGGGCCGGGAGATTGAAGCTTTCTTT.

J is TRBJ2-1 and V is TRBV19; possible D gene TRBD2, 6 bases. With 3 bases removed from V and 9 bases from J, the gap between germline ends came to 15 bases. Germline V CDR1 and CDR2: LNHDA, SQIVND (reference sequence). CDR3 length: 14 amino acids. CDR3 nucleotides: TGTGCCAGTAGTATCGGGACTGGTTATGTTGAGCAGTTCTTC. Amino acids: CASSIGTGYVEQFF.

The CDR3 reads CASSFGSLAETQYF. DNA of the CDR3: TGTGCCAGCAGCTTCGGATCCTTGGCAGAGACCCAGTACTTC. The chain links TRBV7-6 to TRBJ2-5; D unclear. The CDR3 length is 14 residues. Between the trimmed V and J ends, which lost 3 bases and 4 bases, there was a span of 12 bases. Germline loops: CDR1 SGHVS, CDR2 FNYEAQ. Full variable domain (rest looked up from reference TRBV7-6 and TRBJ2-5): GAGVSQSPRYKVTKRGQDVALRCDPISGHVSLYWYRQALGQGPEFLTYFNYEAQQDKSGLPNDRFSAERPEGSISTLTIQRTEQRDSAMYRCASSFGSLAETQYFGPGTRLLVL.

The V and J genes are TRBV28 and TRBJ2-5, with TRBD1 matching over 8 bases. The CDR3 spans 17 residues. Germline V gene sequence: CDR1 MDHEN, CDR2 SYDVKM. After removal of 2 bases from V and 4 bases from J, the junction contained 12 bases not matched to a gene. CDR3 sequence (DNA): TGTGCCAGCAGTTTAAGCAGGGGGCGACGTTCTCCAGAGACCCAGTACTTC. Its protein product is CASSLSRGRRSPETQYF. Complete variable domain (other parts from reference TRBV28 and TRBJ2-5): DVKVTQSSRYLVKRTGEKVFLECVQDMDHENMFWYRQDPGLGLRLIYFSYDVKMKEKGDIPEGYSVSREKKERFSLILESASTNQTSMYLCASSLSRGRRSPETQYFGPGTRLLVL.

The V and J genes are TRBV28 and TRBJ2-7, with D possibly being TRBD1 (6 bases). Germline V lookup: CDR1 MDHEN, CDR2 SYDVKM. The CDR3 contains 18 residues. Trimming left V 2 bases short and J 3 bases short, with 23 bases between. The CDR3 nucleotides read TGTGCCAGCAGTTTAGTTAGGGTTGTTGGGGGCATGGACTACGAGCAGTACTTC. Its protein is CASSLVRVVGGMDYEQYF.

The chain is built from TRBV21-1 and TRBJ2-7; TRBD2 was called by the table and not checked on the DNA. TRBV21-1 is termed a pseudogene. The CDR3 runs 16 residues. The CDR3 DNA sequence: TGTGCCAGCAGCGGACGACTGAGACTAGCGCGATACGAGCAGTACTTC. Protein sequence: CASSGRLRLARYEQYF.